In its sample, the clone carrying this T cell receptor (beta chain) was seen a few times. This sample was included in a study of T-cell reconstitution after alpha-beta-depleted transplantation in children. Germline values: CDR1 MGHDK, CDR2 SYGVNS. V was trimmed by 1 base and J by 2 bases, leaving 10 bases between them. The CDR3 totals 15 residues. Molecular barcoding with unique molecular identifiers was used for the TCRbeta library. TCRdb re-called the PCR reads with MiXCR, one entry per CDR3 protein. The data show 600,000 to 700,000 distinct CDR3 sequences, 16% seen once. The material was PBMCs from the stem cell graft donor, obtained from the stem cell graft. This sequence originates from a human donor who donated a stem cell graft to a child with acute myeloid leukemia. The chain links TRBV25-1 to TRBJ2-3; D is undetermined. The CDR3, as DNA: TGTGCCAGCAGTGAATGGAGTGGGGACACAGATACGCAGTATTTT. Translated, it gives CASSEWSGDTDTQYF.